The 29 T cell receptor beta chains below were found in one sample sequenced in a study of spatial heterogeneity in lung cancer. Via MiXCR, TCRdb re-called the 5' RACE reads, giving one row per CDR3 protein. The table has over 50,000 distinct CDR3 sequences, roughly 6.6% seen once. The time point: sample taken at primary tumor resection. Sequencing was performed on PBMCs, taken at surgery. Receptor source: a female donor with early-stage non-small cell lung cancer.

This clonotype was counted between two and nine times. V gene TRBV5-1 combines with J gene TRBJ2-1, with TRBD2 matching 8 bases. Trimming cost V 0 bases and J 3 bases; bases outside gene matches: 2. Germline assignment: CDR1 SGHRS and CDR2 YFSETQ. CDR3 length equals 15 residues. DNA of the CDR3: TGCGCCAGCAGCTTGGTAGGGACTAGCTACAATGAGCAGTTCTTC. Residues: CASSLVGTSYNEQFF.

This clonotype showed up many times. The V gene is TRBV3-1, the J gene TRBJ2-3, with D unresolved. V gave up 1 base and J gave up 5 bases, with 7 bases separating them. The CDR3 is 13 amino acids. CDR1 and CDR2 from the germline V gene are LGHDT and YNNKEL (reference sequence). The CDR3 region is CASSQAVKDTQYF. DNA for the CDR3: TGTGCCAGCAGCCAAGCTGTAAAAGATACGCAGTATTTT.

The sample holds many counts of this clonotype. The chain combines TRBV24-1 with TRBJ1-2; D might be TRBD1 (6 bases). Germline assignment: CDR1 KGHDR and CDR2 SFDVKD. The CDR3 length is 14 residues. The V end lost 0 bases, the J end lost 4 bases, and 8 bases lay between the germline ends. CDR3 nucleotide sequence: TGTGCCACCAGTGATTTGGGACAGTCCTATGGCTACACCTTC. This translates into CATSDLGQSYGYTF.

This clonotype was counted only a few times. One end of the junction does not line up with germline, which may come from a read error. The CDR3 nucleotides read TGTGCCAGCAGCCAAGATCTGGGTAGCGGGAGGGCCTACGATGAGCAGTTCTTC. Translated: CASSQDLGSGRAYDEQFF. J is TRBJ2-1 and V is TRBV3-1; 11 bases are a match to TRBD2. Germline loops: CDR1 LGHDT, CDR2 YNNKEL (reference sequence). CDR3 length: 18 amino acids.

This clonotype was counted at least ten times. The V call is TRBV5-1, the J call TRBJ2-3; weak D call: TRBD1 (6 bases). The CDR3 consists of 16 residues. V gave up 3 bases and J gave up 1 base, with 15 bases separating them. Germline lookup yields CDR1 SGHRS and CDR2 YFSETQ. In nucleotides, the CDR3 is TGCGCCAGCAGCTCTGGACAGAATAGTCGCACAGATACGCAGTATTTT. Its translation: CASSSGQNSRTDTQYF.

Only a few counts were recorded for this clonotype. The DNA for the CDR3 is TGTGCCAGCAGCTTAGCGCAGGGGGCAGGCGGCTACACCTTC. Its translation: CASSLAQGAGGYTF. The J gene is TRBJ1-2, the V gene TRBV7-9; 8 bases map to TRBD1. This CDR3 region has 14 residues. The trim removed 0 bases at V and 8 bases at J, leaving 5 bases unmatched. CDR1 SEHNR and CDR2 FQNEAQ come from the germline V gene (reference sequence).

This clonotype was seen ten or more times. The CDR3, as DNA: TGTGCCAGCAGCCAGAACCTACGAGGGCAGTACGTC. It codes for CASSQNLRGQYV. The rearrangement joins TRBV3-1 to TRBJ2-7; no firm D call. V lost 3 bases to trimming and J lost 9 bases, with 12 bases between them. The CDR3 totals 12 residues. The V gene's germline CDR1 is LGHDT and CDR2 YNNKEL (reference sequence).

This clonotype was picked up many times. V and J are TRBV3-1 and TRBJ1-5, with D uncertain. Germline values: CDR1 LGHDT, CDR2 YNNKEL (reference sequence). This CDR3 has 15 residues. Trimming took off 0 bases at V and 0 bases at J, with 6 bases between the two ends. Written as DNA, the CDR3 is TGTGCCAGCAGCCAAGATTTTAATAGCAATCAGCCCCAGCATTTT. It translates to CASSQDFNSNQPQHF.

This clonotype was seen a few times. The chain is built from TRBV25-1 and TRBJ2-2, with D possibly TRBD1 on 5 matching bases. Trimming removed 2 bases from V and 5 bases from J, with 12 bases in between. The CDR3 consists of 15 residues. Germline CDR1 and CDR2: MGHDK and SYGVNS. In DNA form, the CDR3 reads TGTGCCAGCAGTGAAAGGGCAGGGTGGACCGGGGAGCTGTTTTTT. This encodes CASSERAGWTGELFF. The full variable domain, completed using reference TRBV25-1 and TRBJ2-2, is EADIYQTPRYLVIGTGKKITLECSQTMGHDKMYWYQQDPGMELHLIHYSYGVNSTEKGDLSSESTVSRIRTEHFPLTLESARPSHTSQYLCASSERAGWTGELFFGEGSRLTVL.

This clonotype was recorded many times. The chain is built from TRBV5-1 and TRBJ2-3; unclear D gene. V was clipped by 0 bases and J by 2 bases, with 16 bases between them. CDR1 and CDR2 (germline): SGHRS, YFSETQ. The CDR3 has 17 residues. This CDR3 reads CASSLGVGGVSTDTQYF. CDR3 nucleotides: TGCGCCAGCAGCTTGGGCGTGGGCGGCGTCTCCACAGATACGCAGTATTTT.

This clonotype was counted many times. The chain employs TRBV6-6 and TRBJ2-7; perhaps D is TRBD1 or TRBD2 (6 bases each). CDR1 and CDR2 from the germline V gene are MNHNY and SVGAGI (reference sequence). The CDR3 runs 15 residues. V was trimmed by 4 bases and J by 1 base, leaving 14 bases between them. CDR3: CASSWGPGDSYEQYV. The CDR3 nucleotides read TGTGCCAGCAGTTGGGGGCCGGGGGATTCCTACGAGCAGTACGTC.

In its sample, this clonotype was seen many times. The J gene is TRBJ2-4, the V gene TRBV27; weak D call: TRBD2 (6 bases). CDR3 length: 16 residues. Trimming took off 2 bases at V and 4 bases at J, with 15 bases between the two ends. The germline gives CDR1 MNHEY, CDR2 SMNVEV (reference sequence). The CDR3 sequence: CASSLMGTSFKNIQYF. Here the CDR3 DNA reads TGTGCCAGCAGTTTAATGGGAACTAGCTTTAAAAACATTCAGTACTTC.

Only a few counts were recorded for this clonotype. The V and J genes are TRBV27 and TRBJ1-1, with 8 bases aligning to TRBD1. The CDR3 has 14 residues. From germline, CDR1 is MNHEY and CDR2 SMNVEV (reference sequence). Unmatched junction bases numbered 6, after V lost 5 bases and J lost 4 bases. The CDR3 loop is CASSLGQGGTEAFF. The CDR3 nucleotides are TGTGCCAGCAGTCTAGGACAGGGTGGCACTGAAGCTTTCTTT.

This clonotype appeared a few times. The chain links TRBV6-4 to TRBJ2-3; a possible D gene is TRBD1 (6 bases). The CDR3 loop spans 14 amino acids. In germline, CDR1 is MRHNA, CDR2 SNTAGT. V shed 4 bases and J shed 0 bases, with 8 bases lying between them. CDR3 loop: CASSGDISTDTQYF. CDR3 in DNA: TGTGCCAGCAGTGGGGACATTAGCACAGATACGCAGTATTTT.

This clonotype was recorded at least ten times. This chain uses TRBV7-2 with TRBJ2-1; 8 nucleotides line up with TRBD2. The CDR3 is made up of 13 amino acids. Losses at the gene ends were 2 bases for V and 8 bases for J; bases not matched to a gene: 2. Germline V gene sequence: CDR1 SGHTA, CDR2 FQGNSA. CDR3 amino acids: CASSLTREDEQFF. CDR3 sequence (DNA): TGTGCCAGCAGCTTAACGCGGGAGGATGAGCAGTTCTTC.

This chain links TRBV9 with TRBJ1-5; maybe TRBD1 (5 bases). This CDR3 spans 14 amino acids. Germline loops: CDR1 SGDLS, CDR2 YYNGEE. Trimming removed 0 bases from V and 5 bases from J, with 9 bases in between. As DNA, the CDR3 is TGTGCCAGCAGCGTAGGACAGAGAGATCAGCCCCAGCATTTT. It encodes CASSVGQRDQPQHF.

This clonotype showed up many times. This chain joins TRBV25-1 and TRBJ1-2; D unclear. The CDR3 has 14 amino acids. V was trimmed by 4 bases and J by 4 bases, leaving 13 bases between them. CDR1 is MGHDK and CDR2 is SYGVNS in the germline V gene. The CDR3 region is CASSGNLFSYGYTF. In nucleotides, the CDR3 is TGTGCCAGCAGTGGAAACCTGTTCAGCTATGGCTACACCTTC.

This chain links TRBV11-2 with TRBJ2-3; maybe TRBD2 (6 bases). This CDR3 has 13 residues. CDR1 and CDR2 (germline): SGHAT, FQNNGV. V lost 3 bases and J lost 3, with 7 bases in between. CDR3 DNA: TGTGCCAGCAGCTTCGGACTAACAGATACGCAGTATTTT. Amino acids: CASSFGLTDTQYF.

The chain links TRBV10-2 to TRBJ2-1; 9 bases match TRBD2. Unmatched junction bases numbered 7, after V lost 6 bases and J lost 7 bases. Germline CDR1 WSHSY, CDR2 SAAADI. The CDR3 covers 14 residues. Here the CDR3 DNA reads TGCGCCAGCAGGCGGGGGGGCCTCCCAAATGAGCAGTTCTTC. Its translation: CASRRGGLPNEQFF.

This clonotype occurred many times. The gene calls are TRBV5-6 and TRBJ2-5, with 15 positions matching TRBD2. The germline CDR1 and CDR2 sequences are SGHDT and YYEEEE. The CDR3 has 16 amino acids. The V segment lost 3 bases and the J segment 2 bases; nucleotides outside the gene matches: 2. Here the CDR3 reads CASSSGLAGGQETQYF. In DNA, the CDR3 is TGTGCCAGCAGCTCCGGACTAGCGGGGGGGCAAGAGACCCAGTACTTC.

This clonotype was detected only a few times. The V and J genes are TRBV5-4 and TRBJ2-2, with TRBD1 matching 9 bases. Trimming at V came to 1 base and at J to 5 bases, leaving 9 bases not matched to a gene. Germline V gene lookup returns CDR1 SGHNT and CDR2 YYREEE (reference sequence). This CDR3 spans 17 amino acids. CDR3 loop: CASSLPGQGSSTGELFF. The CDR3 nucleotides read TGTGCCAGCAGCTTGCCCGGACAGGGGTCAAGTACCGGGGAGCTGTTTTTT.

This chain uses TRBV5-1 with TRBJ1-6; 7 nucleotides agree with TRBD1. The CDR3 consists of 16 residues. V gave up 4 bases and J gave up 0 bases; unmatched junction bases: 4. Germline V lookup: CDR1 SGHRS, CDR2 YFSETQ. The CDR3 DNA follows: TGCGCCAGCAGCACACGGGACAGCTCCTATAATTCACCCCTCCACTTT. Translated: CASSTRDSSYNSPLHF.

In this sample, this clonotype turned up many times. This chain links TRBV28 with TRBJ1-1; D not resolved. The CDR3 contains 13 residues. V dropped 2 bases and J dropped 11 bases, with 15 bases sitting between them. Germline V gene data show CDR1 as MDHEN and CDR2 as SYDVKM. Written as DNA, the CDR3 is TGTGCCAGCAGTTTAGGCAGGTTCCCCTTGGCTTTCTTT. The encoded protein is CASSLGRFPLAFF.

This clonotype has at least ten counts. This chain uses TRBV29-1 with TRBJ1-1; tentative D call: TRBD1 (6 bases). The CDR3 runs to 13 residues. CDR1 SQVTM and CDR2 ANQGSEA come from the germline V gene. Trimming took 6 bases from V and 4 from J, leaving 15 bases between them. The CDR3 protein is CSVQGILSTEAFF. DNA of the CDR3: TGCAGCGTCCAGGGGATCTTAAGCACTGAAGCTTTCTTT.

This clonotype occurred a few times. CDR3 region: CASSYTHTGAGQETQYF. CDR3 nucleotide sequence: TGTGCCAGCAGTTACACACATACAGGGGCGGGTCAAGAGACCCAGTACTTC. The V and J genes are TRBV6-6 and TRBJ2-5, with 7 bases matching TRBD1. The CDR3 spans 17 residues. J was trimmed by 2 bases and V by 2 bases; bases with no gene match: 11. CDR1 is MNHNY, CDR2 SVGAGI, per germline (reference sequence).

This clonotype has just a few counts. The gene calls are TRBV19 and TRBJ2-3; D possibly corresponds to TRBD2 (5 bases). CDR3 size: 16 residues. Germline V gene sequence: CDR1 LNHDA, CDR2 SQIVND (reference sequence). The V end was cut by 5 bases, the J end by 1 base, with 16 bases between. The CDR3 region is CASSLRMEVGTDTQYF. Here the CDR3 DNA reads TGTGCCAGTAGTCTAAGGATGGAGGTTGGCACAGATACGCAGTATTTT.

Many counts were recorded for this clonotype. The chain has TRBV25-1 and TRBJ2-7; D not certain. The CDR3 runs to 12 residues. Trimming removed 5 bases from V and 2 bases from J, with 7 bases in between. The germline V gene encodes CDR1 MGHDK and CDR2 SYGVNS. Here the CDR3 DNA reads TGTGCCAGCAGTTCAGGACCCTACGAGCAGTACTTC. Amino acids: CASSSGPYEQYF.

This clonotype was found a few times. V gene TRBV6-5 combines with J gene TRBJ1-3, with D unclear. This CDR3 comprises 12 residues. The V end was cut by 6 bases, the J end by 6 bases, with 9 bases between. Germline loops: CDR1 MNHEY, CDR2 SVGAGI. The CDR3 reads CASRSRANTIYF. The CDR3 region has the DNA TGTGCCAGCAGGAGTAGGGCAAACACCATATATTTT.

The chain has TRBV4-2 and TRBJ2-3; no definite D call. V lost 0 bases and J 5 bases, leaving 9 bases between the germline ends. The CDR3 is 14 amino acids. Germline V gives CDR1 LGHNA, CDR2 YNFKEQ. The CDR3 nucleotides are TGTGCCAGCAGCCAAGAAAAGATGCAAGATACGCAGTATTTT. This translates into CASSQEKMQDTQYF.